This T cell receptor (beta chain) was sequenced for a study of type 1 regulatory T cells (dated by TCRdb to about 2021). About the investigation overall: An in vitro protocol by which a Tr1-enriched, alloantigen-specific CD4 T cell product named T-allo10 was generated was characterized in the study. T-allo10 was being tested clinically in patients with hematological malignancies who were undergoing allogeneic hematopoietic stem cell transplantation.

What the authors observed across the whole study: A more restricted TCR repertoire was observed in Tr1 cells than in non-Tr1 cells, and this restriction was interpreted in the study as alloantigen-induced clonal expansion.

The CDR3, from cysteine to phenylalanine, totals 16 residues. Kept here is only the CDR3 DNA, which spans 48 bases and is read in frame from base 1. Relative to germline, V is 4 bases shorter and J is 2 bases shorter, with 18 bases between their ends. CDR1 and CDR2 are drawn from the germline V gene: SGHRS, YFSETQ. Data came from an Illumina MiSeq. TCRdb itself trimmed the public reads at Q25 with fastp, ran MiXCR and retained productive beta chains. CDR3 protein duplicates are merged, each entry listing the most common genes and DNA. The sample profile shows about 67,000 distinct CDR3 sequences; about 50% of them were found once. 2% to 2.5% of the sample rests with the top ten. About this clonotype itself: What antigen it recognizes has not been identified. No base quality information exists; no much larger clone differs at one position.

Sequences were obtained from cultured non-Tr1 T cells, either the whole culture or a sorted T cell fraction (not recorded which). This specimen's cell subset or site label, per the study, means: non-Tr1 population from the T-allo10 product. This sequence was found in a human donor in good health. The chain joins TRBV5-1 to TRBJ1-1; perhaps TRBD1 is the D gene, with 5 bases matching. Read as DNA, the sequence is TGCGCCAGCAGCCCGGACTTGGGACGGAGTAACACTGAAGCTTTCTTT. Its protein reads: CASSPDLGRSNTEAFF.